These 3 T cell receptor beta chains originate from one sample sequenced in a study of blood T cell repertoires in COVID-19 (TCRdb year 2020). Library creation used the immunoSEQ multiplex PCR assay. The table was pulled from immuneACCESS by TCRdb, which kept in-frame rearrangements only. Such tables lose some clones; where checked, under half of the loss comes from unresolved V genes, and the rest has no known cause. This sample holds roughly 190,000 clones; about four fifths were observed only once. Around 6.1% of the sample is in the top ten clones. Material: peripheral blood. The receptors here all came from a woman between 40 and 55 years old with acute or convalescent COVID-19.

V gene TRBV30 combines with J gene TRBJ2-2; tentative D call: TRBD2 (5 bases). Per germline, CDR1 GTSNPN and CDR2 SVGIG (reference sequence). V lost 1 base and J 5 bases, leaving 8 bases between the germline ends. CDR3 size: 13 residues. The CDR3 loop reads CAWSEGGTGELFF. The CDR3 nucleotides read TGTGCCTGGAGTGAGGGCGGGACCGGGGAGCTGTTTTTT.

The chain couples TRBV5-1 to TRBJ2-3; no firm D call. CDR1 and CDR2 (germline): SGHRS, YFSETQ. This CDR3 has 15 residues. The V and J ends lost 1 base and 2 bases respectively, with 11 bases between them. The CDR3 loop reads CASSLSNSYTDTQYF. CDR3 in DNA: TGCGCCAGCAGCTTGTCTAACAGCTACACAGATACGCAGTATTTT.

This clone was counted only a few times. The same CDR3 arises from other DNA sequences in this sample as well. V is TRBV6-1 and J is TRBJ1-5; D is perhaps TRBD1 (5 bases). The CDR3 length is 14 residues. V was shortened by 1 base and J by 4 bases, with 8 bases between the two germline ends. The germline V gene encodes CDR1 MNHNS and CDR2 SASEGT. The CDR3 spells CASSEGGGNQPQHF. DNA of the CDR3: TGTGCCAGCAGTGAAGGTGGGGGGAATCAGCCCCAGCATTTT.